These 12 T cell receptor beta chains came from one sample sequenced in a study of T-cell reconstitution after alpha-beta-depleted transplantation in children. Preparation of the TCRbeta library used unique molecular identifiers. TCRdb re-derived calls from the PCR reads in MiXCR, one entry per CDR3 protein. The sample consists of 450,000 to 550,000 distinct CDR3 sequences, over 10% of them appearing once. The sequenced sample was PBMCs, mostly from graft donor cells, obtained 180 days after TCRalphabeta/CD19-depleted stem cell transplant. Receptor source: a female patient aged 2-10 years who had a stem cell transplant for aplastic anemia, so the T cells may come from the graft donor.

The V and J genes are TRBV27 and TRBJ2-7; TRBD2 aligns across 12 bases. This CDR3 spans 15 amino acids. J gave up 9 bases and V 6 bases, and 12 bases lay outside the gene matches. Germline V CDR1 and CDR2: MNHEY, SMNVEV (reference sequence). CDR3 region: CASSSLGLAGTRQYF. CDR3 sequence (DNA): TGTGCCAGCAGCAGCCTTGGACTAGCGGGAACTAGGCAGTACTTC.

The chain links TRBV27 to TRBJ2-7, with D perhaps assigned TRBD1 or TRBD2 (5 bases each). Deletions cut 5 bases from V and 3 bases from J, with 14 bases between. The length of the CDR3 is 14 residues. CDR1 and CDR2 (germline): MNHEY, SMNVEV (reference sequence). CDR3 bases: TGTGCCAGCAGTGAGGGACCGGTGGGCTACGAGCAGTACGTC. It specifies CASSEGPVGYEQYV.

This clonotype appeared many times. The chain has TRBV5-1 and TRBJ1-1; D possibly corresponds to TRBD1 (6 bases). The V end lost 6 bases, the J end lost 2 bases, and 26 bases lay between the germline ends. The germline gives CDR1 SGHRS, CDR2 YFSETQ. The CDR3 sequence is 18 residues long. As DNA, the CDR3 is TGCGCCAGCACGGCCCATACTAAGGGACACCGGGAAAACACTGAAGCTTTCTTT. It specifies CASTAHTKGHRENTEAFF. The variable domain in full, with the rest retrieved from reference TRBV5-1 and TRBJ1-1, is KAGVTQTPRYLIKTRGQQVTLSCSPISGHRSVSWYQQTPGQGLQFLFEYFSETQRNKGNFPGRFSGRQFSNSRSEMNVSTLELGDSALYLCASTAHTKGHRENTEAFFGQGTRLTVV.

This clonotype was counted only a few times. This chain connects TRBV4-1 to TRBJ2-7, with unresolved D. The ends were cut back, 3 bases at V and 0 bases at J, with 9 bases in the middle. Germline V lookup: CDR1 MGHRA, CDR2 YSYEKL. The CDR3 is 14 amino acids. DNA of the CDR3: TGCGCCAGCAGCCAGCTGTACAGCTCCTACGAGCAGTACGTC. Translating gives CASSQLYSSYEQYV.

This clonotype was picked up many times. This chain joins TRBV12-3 or TRBV12-4 and TRBJ2-2; D is unclear. The CDR3 totals 15 residues. V gave up 3 bases and J gave up 0 bases, with 8 bases separating them. The DNA of the CDR3 is TGTGCCAGCAGTTTCGGTCTAGCGAACACCGGGGAGCTGTTTTTT. Protein: CASSFGLANTGELFF.

This clonotype was recorded many times. V gene TRBV15 combines with J gene TRBJ2-5; 8 bases fit TRBD1. CDR1 is LNHNV and CDR2 is YYDKDF in the germline V gene (reference sequence). J gave up 2 bases and V 4 bases, and 6 bases lay outside the gene matches. The CDR3 consists of 15 residues. Written as DNA, the CDR3 is TGTGCCACCAGCATAAGACAGGGGAGTCAAGAGACCCAGTACTTC. This gives the protein CATSIRQGSQETQYF. Variable domain in full (rest from reference TRBV15 and TRBJ2-5): DAMVIQNPRYQVTQFGKPVTLSCSQTLNHNVMYWYQQKSSQAPKLLFHYYDKDFNNEADTPDNFQSRRPNTSFCFLDIRSPGLGDTAMYLCATSIRQGSQETQYFGPGTRLLVL.

This clonotype was seen ten or more times. CDR3 in amino acids: CATSREHGAYEQYF. CDR3 in DNA: TGTGCCACCAGCAGAGAGCACGGCGCCTACGAGCAGTACTTC. This chain joins TRBV15 and TRBJ2-7; D is uncertain. CDR1 is LNHNV, CDR2 YYDKDF, per germline (reference sequence). CDR3 length equals 14 residues. With 0 bases removed from V and 2 bases from J, the gap between germline ends came to 8 bases.

Many counts were recorded for this clonotype. The chain uses TRBV12-3 or TRBV12-4 and TRBJ1-4, with TRBD1 as a possible D gene (5 bases). The V end lost 6 bases, the J end lost 5 bases, and 13 bases lay between the germline ends. CDR3 size: 14 residues. In DNA, the CDR3 is TGTGCCAGCAGCCAAGACAGATTCAATGAAAAACTGTTTTTT. It specifies CASSQDRFNEKLFF.

In this sample, this clonotype turned up many times. DNA of the CDR3: TGTGCCAGCAGCTTGGGGACAGGGAATCAGCCCCAGCATTTT. Amino acids: CASSLGTGNQPQHF. The V gene is TRBV7-2, the J gene TRBJ1-5; TRBD1 matches at 9 bases. The ends lost 3 bases at V and 4 bases at J; junction bases unmatched: 1. Germline loops: CDR1 SGHTA, CDR2 FQGNSA. CDR3 length equals 14 residues.

This clonotype was recorded a few times. For the CDR3, the DNA is TGCAGTGCTAACCGACCTTCGACAGGGACCTATGGCTACACCTTC. It specifies CSANRPSTGTYGYTF. The chain employs TRBV20-1 and TRBJ1-2; 7 nucleotides agree with TRBD1. This CDR3 comprises 15 residues. V gave up 4 bases and J gave up 4 bases; unmatched junction bases: 12. Germline values: CDR1 DFQATT, CDR2 SNEGSKA (reference sequence).

This clonotype was seen only a few times. The J gene is TRBJ2-1, the V gene TRBV6-2 or TRBV6-3; 8 nucleotides align to TRBD2. Germline assignment: CDR1 MNHEY and CDR2 SVGEGT. V trimming: 7 bases; J trimming: 2 bases; junction bases outside the gene matches: 10. The CDR3 sequence is 16 residues long. CDR3 sequence: CASITPRGGTYNEQFF. CDR3 in DNA: TGTGCCAGCATAACGCCCCGGGGGGGGACCTACAATGAGCAGTTCTTC.

This chain uses TRBV24-1 with TRBJ2-1; 8 bases match TRBD2. The CDR3 has 17 residues. After removal of 6 bases from V and 3 bases from J, the junction contained 12 bases not matched to a gene. CDR1 and CDR2 (germline): KGHDR, SFDVKD. The CDR3 sequence is CATSPAGGELGYNEQFF. The CDR3 DNA is TGTGCCACCAGTCCTGCGGGAGGAGAATTAGGCTACAATGAGCAGTTCTTC.